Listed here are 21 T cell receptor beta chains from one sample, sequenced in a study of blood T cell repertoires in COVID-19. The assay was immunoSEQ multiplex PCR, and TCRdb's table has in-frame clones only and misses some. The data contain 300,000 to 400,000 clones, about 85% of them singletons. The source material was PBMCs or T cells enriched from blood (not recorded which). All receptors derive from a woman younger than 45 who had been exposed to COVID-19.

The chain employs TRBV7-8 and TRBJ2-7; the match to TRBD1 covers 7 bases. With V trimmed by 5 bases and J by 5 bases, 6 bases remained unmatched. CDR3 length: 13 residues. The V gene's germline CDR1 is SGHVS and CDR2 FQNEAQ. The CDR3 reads CASSLNQGDEQYF. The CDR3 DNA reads TGTGCCAGCAGCCTGAATCAGGGGGACGAGCAGTACTTC. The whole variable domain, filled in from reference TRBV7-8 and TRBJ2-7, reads GAGVSQSPRYKVAKRGQDVALRCDPISGHVSLFWYQQALGQGPEFLTYFQNEAQLDKSGLPSDRFFAERPEGSVSTLKIQRTQQEDSAVYLCASSLNQGDEQYFGPGTRLTVT.

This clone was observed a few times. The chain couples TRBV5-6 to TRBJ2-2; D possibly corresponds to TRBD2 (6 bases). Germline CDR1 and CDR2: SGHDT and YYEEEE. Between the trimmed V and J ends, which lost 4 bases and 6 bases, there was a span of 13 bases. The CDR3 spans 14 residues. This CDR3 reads CASSAPWGAGELFF. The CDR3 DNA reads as TGTGCCAGCAGCGCACCTTGGGGGGCCGGGGAGCTGTTTTTT.

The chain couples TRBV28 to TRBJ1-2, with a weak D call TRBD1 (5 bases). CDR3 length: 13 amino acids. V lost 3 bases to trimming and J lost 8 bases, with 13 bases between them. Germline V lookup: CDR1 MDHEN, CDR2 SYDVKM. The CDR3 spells CASSLGRVAGYTF. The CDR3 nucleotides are TGTGCCAGCAGTTTGGGCAGGGTTGCGGGCTACACCTTC.

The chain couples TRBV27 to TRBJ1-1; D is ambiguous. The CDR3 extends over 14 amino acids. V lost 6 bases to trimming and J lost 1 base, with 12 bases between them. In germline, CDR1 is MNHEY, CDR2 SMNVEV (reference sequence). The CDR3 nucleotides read TGTGCCAGCAGCGTACACGGAGAGAACACTGAAGCTTTCTTT. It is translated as CASSVHGENTEAFF.

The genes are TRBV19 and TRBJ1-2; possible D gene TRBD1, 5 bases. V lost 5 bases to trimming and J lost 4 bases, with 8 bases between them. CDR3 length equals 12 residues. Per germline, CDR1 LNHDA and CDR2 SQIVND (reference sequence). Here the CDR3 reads CASSDSPYGYTF. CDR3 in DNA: TGTGCCAGTAGTGACAGTCCCTATGGCTACACCTTC. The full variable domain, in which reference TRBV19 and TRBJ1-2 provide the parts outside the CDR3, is DGGITQSPKYLFRKEGQNVTLSCEQNLNHDAMYWYRQDPGQGLRLIYYSQIVNDFQKGDIAEGYSVSREKKESFPLTVTSAQKNPTAFYLCASSDSPYGYTFGSGTRLTVV.

This CDR3 reads CASGLAGGPQIYNEQFF. The CDR3, as DNA: TGTGCTAGTGGGCTAGCGGGGGGTCCCCAGATCTACAATGAGCAGTTCTTC. V usage is TRBV12-5 and J usage is TRBJ2-1; 11 bases align to TRBD2. Germline CDR1 and CDR2: LGHNT and FRNRAP. J gave up 3 bases and V 6 bases, and 10 bases lay outside the gene matches. This CDR3 region has 17 residues.

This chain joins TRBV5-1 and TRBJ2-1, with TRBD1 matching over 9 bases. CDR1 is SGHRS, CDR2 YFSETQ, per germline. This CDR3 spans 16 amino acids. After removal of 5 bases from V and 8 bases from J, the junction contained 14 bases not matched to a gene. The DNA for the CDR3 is TGCGCCAGCAGACAGGGGGCTACATTAGAATGGCATGAGCAGTTCTTC. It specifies CASRQGATLEWHEQFF. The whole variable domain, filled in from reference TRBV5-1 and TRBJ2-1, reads KAGVTQTPRYLIKTRGQQVTLSCSPISGHRSVSWYQQTPGQGLQFLFEYFSETQRNKGNFPGRFSGRQFSNSRSEMNVSTLELGDSALYLCASRQGATLEWHEQFFGPGTRLTVL.

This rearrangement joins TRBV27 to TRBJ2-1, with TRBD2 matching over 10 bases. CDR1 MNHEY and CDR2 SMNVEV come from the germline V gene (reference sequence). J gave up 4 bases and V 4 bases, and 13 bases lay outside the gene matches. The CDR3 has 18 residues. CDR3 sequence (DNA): TGTGCCAGCAGTTCCCAAAATACCTTAGCGGGGGGTTACAATGAGCAGTTCTTC. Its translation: CASSSQNTLAGGYNEQFF.

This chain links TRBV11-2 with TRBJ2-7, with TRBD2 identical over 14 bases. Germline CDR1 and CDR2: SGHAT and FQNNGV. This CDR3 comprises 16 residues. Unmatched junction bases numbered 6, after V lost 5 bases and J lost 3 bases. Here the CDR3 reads CASSLWTSGRNYEQYF. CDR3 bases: TGTGCCAGCAGCCTGTGGACTAGCGGGAGGAACTACGAGCAGTACTTC.

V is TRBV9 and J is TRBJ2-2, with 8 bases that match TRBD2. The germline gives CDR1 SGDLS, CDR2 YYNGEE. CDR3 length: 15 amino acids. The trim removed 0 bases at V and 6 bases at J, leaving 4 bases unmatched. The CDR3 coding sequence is TGTGCCAGCAGCGTAGAGACTAGCGTGTCCGGGGAGCTGTTTTTT. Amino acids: CASSVETSVSGELFF.

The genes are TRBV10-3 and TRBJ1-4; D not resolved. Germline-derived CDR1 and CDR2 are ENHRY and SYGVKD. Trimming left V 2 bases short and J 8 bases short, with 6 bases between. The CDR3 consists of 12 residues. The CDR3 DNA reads TGTGCCATCAGTGAGGGAGGAGAAAAACTGTTTTTT. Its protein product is CAISEGGEKLFF.

The CDR3 sequence is CASSLDRPMNTEAFF. CDR3 in DNA: TGTGCCAGCAGTTTGGACAGACCTATGAACACTGAAGCTTTCTTT. The rearrangement links TRBV28 to TRBJ1-1; a weak D match, TRBD1 (6 bases). Trimming pared 3 bases from V and 0 bases from J, leaving 11 bases between. CDR1 is MDHEN and CDR2 is SYDVKM in the germline V gene. The CDR3 totals 15 residues.

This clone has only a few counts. The CDR3 coding sequence is TGTGCCAGCAGTCTCCAAGCGGGAGCCTACAATGAGCAGTTCTTC. It translates to CASSLQAGAYNEQFF. V usage is TRBV19 and J usage is TRBJ2-1; 8 nucleotides align to TRBD2. This CDR3 comprises 15 residues. V lost 9 bases, J lost 2 bases, and 9 bases stayed unmatched. From germline, CDR1 is LNHDA and CDR2 SQIVND (reference sequence).

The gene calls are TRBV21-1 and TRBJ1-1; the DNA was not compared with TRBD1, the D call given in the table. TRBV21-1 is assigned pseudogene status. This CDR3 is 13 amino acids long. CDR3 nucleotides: TGTCGGACAGGGGGACAATTGAACACTGAAGCTTTCTTT. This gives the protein CRTGGQLNTEAFF.

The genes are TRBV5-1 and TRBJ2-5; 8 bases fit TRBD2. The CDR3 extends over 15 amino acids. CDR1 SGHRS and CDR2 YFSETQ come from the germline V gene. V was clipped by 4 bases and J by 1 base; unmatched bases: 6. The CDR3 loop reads CASSAGGGTQETQYF. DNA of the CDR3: TGCGCCAGCAGCGCCGGCGGGGGGACCCAAGAGACCCAGTACTTC.

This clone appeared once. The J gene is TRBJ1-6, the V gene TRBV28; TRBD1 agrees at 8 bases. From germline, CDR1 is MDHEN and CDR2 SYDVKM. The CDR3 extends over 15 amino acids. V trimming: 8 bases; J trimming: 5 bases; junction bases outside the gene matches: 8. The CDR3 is CASLEDRGDNSPLHF. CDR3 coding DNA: TGTGCCAGCCTCGAAGACAGGGGTGATAATTCACCCCTCCACTTT.

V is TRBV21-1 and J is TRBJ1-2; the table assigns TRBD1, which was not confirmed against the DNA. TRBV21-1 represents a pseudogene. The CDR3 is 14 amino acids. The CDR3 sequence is CASNKPPGIDGYTF. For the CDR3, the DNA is TGTGCCAGCAACAAACCCCCAGGGATTGATGGCTACACCTTC.

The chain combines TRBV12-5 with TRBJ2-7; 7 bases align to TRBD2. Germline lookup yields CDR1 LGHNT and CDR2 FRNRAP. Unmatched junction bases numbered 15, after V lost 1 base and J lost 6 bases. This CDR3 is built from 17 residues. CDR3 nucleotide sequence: TGTGCTAGTGGTTTGGCTCTTACAGCGGGGCGGCTTTCCGAGCAGTACTTC. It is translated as CASGLALTAGRLSEQYF.

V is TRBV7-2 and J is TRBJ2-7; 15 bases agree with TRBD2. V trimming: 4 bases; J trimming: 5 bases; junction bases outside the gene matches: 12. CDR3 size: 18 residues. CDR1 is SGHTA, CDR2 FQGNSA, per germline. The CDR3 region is CASSSRTSGRAIKDEQYF. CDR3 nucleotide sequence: TGTGCCAGCAGCTCCCGGACTAGCGGGAGGGCCATTAAGGACGAGCAGTACTTC. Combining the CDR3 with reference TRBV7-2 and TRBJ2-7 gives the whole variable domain GAGVSQSPSNKVTEKGKDVELRCDPISGHTALYWYRQSLGQGLEFLIYFQGNSAPDKSGLPSDRFSAERTGGSVSTLTIQRTQQEDSAVYLCASSSRTSGRAIKDEQYFGPGTRLTVT.

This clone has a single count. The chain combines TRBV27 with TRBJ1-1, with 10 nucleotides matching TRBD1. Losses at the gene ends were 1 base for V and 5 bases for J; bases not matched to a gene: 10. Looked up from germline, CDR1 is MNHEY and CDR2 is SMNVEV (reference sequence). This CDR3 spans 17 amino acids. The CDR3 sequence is CASSLFWGQGIYTEAFF. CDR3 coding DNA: TGTGCCAGCAGTTTATTTTGGGGACAGGGGATATATACTGAAGCTTTCTTT.

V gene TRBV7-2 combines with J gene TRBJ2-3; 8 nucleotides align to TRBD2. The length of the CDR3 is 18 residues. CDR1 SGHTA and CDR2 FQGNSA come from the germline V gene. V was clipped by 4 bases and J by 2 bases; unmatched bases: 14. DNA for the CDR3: TGTGCCAGCAGCTCCCTAATTGGGCGGGGGGTTATCACAGATACGCAGTATTTT. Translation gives CASSSLIGRGVITDTQYF.